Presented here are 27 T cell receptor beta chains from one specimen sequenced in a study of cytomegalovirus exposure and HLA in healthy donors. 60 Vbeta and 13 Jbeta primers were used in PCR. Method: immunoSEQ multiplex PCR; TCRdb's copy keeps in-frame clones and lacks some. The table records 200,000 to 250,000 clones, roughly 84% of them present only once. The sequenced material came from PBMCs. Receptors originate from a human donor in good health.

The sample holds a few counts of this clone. CDR3 sequence reads: CASRYSHRGLPYEQYF. CDR3 DNA sequence: TGTGCCAGTAGATATTCTCACAGGGGGCTACCCTACGAGCAGTACTTC. This chain joins TRBV19 and TRBJ2-7, with 9 bases lining up with TRBD1. V lost 6 bases and J lost 2; bases outside the gene matches: 11. The CDR3 contains 16 residues. The germline gives CDR1 LNHDA, CDR2 SQIVND (reference sequence). Drawing the rest from reference TRBV19 and TRBJ2-7, the complete variable domain is DGGITQSPKYLFRKEGQNVTLSCEQNLNHDAMYWYRQDPGQGLRLIYYSQIVNDFQKGDIAEGYSVSREKKESFPLTVTSAQKNPTAFYLCASRYSHRGLPYEQYFGPGTRLTVT.

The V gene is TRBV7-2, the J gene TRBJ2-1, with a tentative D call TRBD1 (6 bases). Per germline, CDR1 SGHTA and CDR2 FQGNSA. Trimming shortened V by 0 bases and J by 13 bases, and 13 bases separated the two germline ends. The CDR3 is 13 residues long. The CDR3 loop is CASSLAQGTEQFF. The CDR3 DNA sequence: TGTGCCAGCAGCTTAGCGCAGGGGACGGAACAGTTCTTC.

CDR3 sequence reads: CASSLVLAGGPQTQYF. The CDR3 DNA sequence: TGTGCCAGCAGCCTCGTTCTAGCGGGAGGCCCGCAGACCCAGTACTTC. The V gene is TRBV7-6, the J gene TRBJ2-5, with TRBD2 identical over 11 bases. Germline V lookup: CDR1 SGHVS, CDR2 FNYEAQ. V lost 5 bases and J lost 6; bases outside the gene matches: 11. The CDR3 length is 16 residues.

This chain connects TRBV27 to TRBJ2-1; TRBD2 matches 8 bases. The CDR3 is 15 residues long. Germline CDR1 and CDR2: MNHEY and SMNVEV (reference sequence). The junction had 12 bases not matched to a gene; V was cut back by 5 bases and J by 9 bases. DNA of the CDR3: TGTGCCAGCAGTACTCTAGCGGGCGTCCCCCCTGAGCAGTTCTTC. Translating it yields CASSTLAGVPPEQFF.

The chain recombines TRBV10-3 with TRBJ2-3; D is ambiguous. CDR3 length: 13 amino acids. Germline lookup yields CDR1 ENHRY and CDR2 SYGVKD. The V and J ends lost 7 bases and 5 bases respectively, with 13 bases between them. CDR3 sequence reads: CAINRDLEDTQYF. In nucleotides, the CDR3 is TGTGCCATCAATCGAGACTTAGAAGATACGCAGTATTTT.

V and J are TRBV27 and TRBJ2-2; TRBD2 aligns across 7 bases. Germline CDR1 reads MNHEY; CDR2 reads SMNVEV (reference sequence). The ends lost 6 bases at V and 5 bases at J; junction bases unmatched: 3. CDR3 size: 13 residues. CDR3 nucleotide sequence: TGTGCCAGCAGGCGGGGAGGGACCGGGGAGCTGTTTTTT. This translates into CASRRGGTGELFF.

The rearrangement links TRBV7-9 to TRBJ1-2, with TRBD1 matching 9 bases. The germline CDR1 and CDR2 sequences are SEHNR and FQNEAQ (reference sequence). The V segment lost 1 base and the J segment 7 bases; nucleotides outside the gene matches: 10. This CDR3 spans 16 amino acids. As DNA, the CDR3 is TGTGCCAGCAGCTTAGAGTTCCAACAGGGGGCTGGTGGCTACACCTTC. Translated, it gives CASSLEFQQGAGGYTF.

CDR3 DNA sequence: TGTGCCAGCAGCTCCCGGGACAGGGCCCAATACGAGCAGTACTTC. Translating gives CASSSRDRAQYEQYF. The V and J genes are TRBV5-4 and TRBJ2-7, with 9 bases that match TRBD1. There are 15 residues in the CDR3. Trimming at V came to 3 bases and at J to 4 bases, leaving 8 bases not matched to a gene. The germline gives CDR1 SGHNT, CDR2 YYREEE (reference sequence).

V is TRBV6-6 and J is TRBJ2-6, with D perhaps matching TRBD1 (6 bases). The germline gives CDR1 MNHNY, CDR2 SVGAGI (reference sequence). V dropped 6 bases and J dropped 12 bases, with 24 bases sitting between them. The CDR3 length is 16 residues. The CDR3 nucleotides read TGTGCCAGCAGCCCTTCTGAGGGGACACTTTCCCGCGTCCTGACTTTC. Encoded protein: CASSPSEGTLSRVLTF.

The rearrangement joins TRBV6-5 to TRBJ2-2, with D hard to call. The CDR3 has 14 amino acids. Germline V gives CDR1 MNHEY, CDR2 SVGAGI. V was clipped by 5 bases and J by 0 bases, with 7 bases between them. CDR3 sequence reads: CASSETANTGELFF. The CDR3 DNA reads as TGTGCCAGCAGTGAAACAGCGAACACCGGGGAGCTGTTTTTT.

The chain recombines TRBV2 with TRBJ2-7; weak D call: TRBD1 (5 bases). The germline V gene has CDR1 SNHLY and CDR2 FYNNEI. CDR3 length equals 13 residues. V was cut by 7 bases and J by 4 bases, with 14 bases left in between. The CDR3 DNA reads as TGTGCCAGCAACGGAAGGGGTTCGTACGAGCAGTACTTC. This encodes CASNGRGSYEQYF.

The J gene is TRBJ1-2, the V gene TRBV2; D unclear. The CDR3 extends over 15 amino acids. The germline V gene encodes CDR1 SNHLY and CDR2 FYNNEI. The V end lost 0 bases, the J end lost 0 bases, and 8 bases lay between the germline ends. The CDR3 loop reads CASSEAGYPNYGYTF. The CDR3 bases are TGTGCCAGCAGTGAAGCCGGTTACCCTAACTATGGCTACACCTTC.

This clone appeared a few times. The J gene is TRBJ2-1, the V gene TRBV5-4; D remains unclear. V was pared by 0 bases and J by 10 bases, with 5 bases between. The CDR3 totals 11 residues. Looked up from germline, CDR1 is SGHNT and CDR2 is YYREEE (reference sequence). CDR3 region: CASSLAVEQFF. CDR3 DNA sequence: TGTGCCAGCAGCTTGGCCGTAGAGCAGTTCTTC. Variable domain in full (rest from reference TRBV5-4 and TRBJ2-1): ETGVTQSPTHLIKTRGQQVTLRCSSQSGHNTVSWYQQALGQGPQFIFQYYREEENGRGNFPPRFSGLQFPNYSSELNVNALELDDSALYLCASSLAVEQFFGPGTRLTVL.

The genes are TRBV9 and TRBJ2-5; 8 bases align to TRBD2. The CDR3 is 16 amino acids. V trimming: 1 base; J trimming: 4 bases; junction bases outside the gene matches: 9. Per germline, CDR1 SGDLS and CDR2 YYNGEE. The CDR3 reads CASSVTGGSVGETQYF. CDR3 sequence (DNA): TGTGCCAGCAGCGTAACGGGAGGGTCGGTAGGAGAGACCCAGTACTTC.

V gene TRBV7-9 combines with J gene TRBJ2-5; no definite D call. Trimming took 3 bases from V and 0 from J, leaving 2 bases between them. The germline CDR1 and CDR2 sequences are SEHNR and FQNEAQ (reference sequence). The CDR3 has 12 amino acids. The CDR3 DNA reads TGTGCCAGCAGCTTCGACCAAGAGACCCAGTACTTC. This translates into CASSFDQETQYF.

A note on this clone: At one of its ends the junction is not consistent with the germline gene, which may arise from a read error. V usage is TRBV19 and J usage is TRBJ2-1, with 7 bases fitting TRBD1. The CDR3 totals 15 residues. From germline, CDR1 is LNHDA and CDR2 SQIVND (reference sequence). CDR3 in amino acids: CASSLDQGDYNEQFF. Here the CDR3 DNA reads TGTGCCAGTAGTTTAGACCAGGGGGACTACAATGAGCAGTTCTTC.

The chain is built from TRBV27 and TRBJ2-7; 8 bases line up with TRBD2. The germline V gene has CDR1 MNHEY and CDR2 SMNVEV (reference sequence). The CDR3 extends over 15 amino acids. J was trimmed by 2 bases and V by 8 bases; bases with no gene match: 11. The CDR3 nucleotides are TGTGCCAGCCGAACCGCTAGCGGGTACACCTACGAGCAGTACTTC. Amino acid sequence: CASRTASGYTYEQYF.

The CDR3 here is CSVTGSETQYF. The CDR3 DNA reads TGCAGCGTTACCGGGTCGGAGACCCAGTACTTC. The chain is built from TRBV29-1 and TRBJ2-5; no definite D call. Trimming took off 5 bases at V and 5 bases at J, with 9 bases between the two ends. From germline, CDR1 is SQVTM and CDR2 ANQGSEA. This CDR3 has 11 residues.

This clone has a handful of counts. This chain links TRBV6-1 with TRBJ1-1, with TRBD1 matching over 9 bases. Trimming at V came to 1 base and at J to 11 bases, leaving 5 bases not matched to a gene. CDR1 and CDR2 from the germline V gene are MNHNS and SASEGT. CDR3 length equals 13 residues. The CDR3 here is CASSEGDRETAFF. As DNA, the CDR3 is TGTGCCAGCAGTGAAGGGGACAGGGAAACGGCTTTCTTT.

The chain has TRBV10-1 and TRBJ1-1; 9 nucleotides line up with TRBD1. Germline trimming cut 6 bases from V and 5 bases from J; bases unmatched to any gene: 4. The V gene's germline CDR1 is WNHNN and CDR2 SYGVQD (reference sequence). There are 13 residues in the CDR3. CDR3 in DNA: TGCGCCAGCAGGTCGGGACAGGGTACTGAAGCTTTCTTT. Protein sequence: CASRSGQGTEAFF.

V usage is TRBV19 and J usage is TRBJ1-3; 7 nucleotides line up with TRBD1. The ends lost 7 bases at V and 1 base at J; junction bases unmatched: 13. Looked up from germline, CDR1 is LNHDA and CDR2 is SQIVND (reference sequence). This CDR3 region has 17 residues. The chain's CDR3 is CASKRTGGLRSGNTIYF. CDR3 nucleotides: TGTGCCAGTAAAAGGACAGGTGGACTTAGGTCTGGAAACACCATATATTTT.

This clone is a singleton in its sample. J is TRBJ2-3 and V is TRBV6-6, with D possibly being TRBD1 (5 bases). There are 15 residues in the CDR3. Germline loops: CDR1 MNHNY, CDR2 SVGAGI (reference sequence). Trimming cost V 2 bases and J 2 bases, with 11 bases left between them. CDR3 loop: CASSYGQTYTDTQYF. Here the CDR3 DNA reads TGTGCCAGCAGTTACGGACAAACATACACAGATACGCAGTATTTT.

CDR3 region: CASRKGAESSYEQYF. The CDR3 DNA follows: TGTGCCAGCAGAAAGGGGGCGGAGAGCTCCTACGAGCAGTACTTC. V gene TRBV21-1 combines with J gene TRBJ2-7; the D call TRBD1 from the table was never checked on the DNA. TRBV21-1 is deemed a pseudogene. There are 15 residues in the CDR3.

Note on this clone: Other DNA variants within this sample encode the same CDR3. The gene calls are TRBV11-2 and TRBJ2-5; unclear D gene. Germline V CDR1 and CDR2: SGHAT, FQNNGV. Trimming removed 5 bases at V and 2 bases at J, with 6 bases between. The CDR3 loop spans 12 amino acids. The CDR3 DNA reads TGTGCCAGCAGCCTCGTGCAAGAGACCCAGTACTTC. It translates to CASSLVQETQYF.

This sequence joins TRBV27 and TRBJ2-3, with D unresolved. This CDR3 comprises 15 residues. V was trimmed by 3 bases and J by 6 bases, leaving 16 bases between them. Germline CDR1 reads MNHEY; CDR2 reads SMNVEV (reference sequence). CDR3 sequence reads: CASSFTPFGLDTQYF. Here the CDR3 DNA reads TGTGCCAGCAGTTTTACACCTTTTGGCTTGGATACGCAGTATTTT.

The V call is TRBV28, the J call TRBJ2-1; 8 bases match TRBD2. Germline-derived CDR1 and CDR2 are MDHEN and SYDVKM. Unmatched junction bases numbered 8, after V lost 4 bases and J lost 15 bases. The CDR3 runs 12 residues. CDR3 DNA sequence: TGTGCCAGCAGTTCCCTGGGACTAGTGGGGTTCTTC. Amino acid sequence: CASSSLGLVGFF. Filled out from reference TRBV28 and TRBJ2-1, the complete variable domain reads DVKVTQSSRYLVKRTGEKVFLECVQDMDHENMFWYRQDPGLGLRLIYFSYDVKMKEKGDIPEGYSVSREKKERFSLILESASTNQTSMYLCASSSLGLVGFFGPGTRLTVL.

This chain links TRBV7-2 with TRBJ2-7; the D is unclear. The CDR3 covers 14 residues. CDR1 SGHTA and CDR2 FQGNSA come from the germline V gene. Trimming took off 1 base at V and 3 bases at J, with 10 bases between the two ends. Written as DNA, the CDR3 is TGTGCCAGCAGCTTAGAAGGTACGGGCTACGAGCAGTACTTC. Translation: CASSLEGTGYEQYF.